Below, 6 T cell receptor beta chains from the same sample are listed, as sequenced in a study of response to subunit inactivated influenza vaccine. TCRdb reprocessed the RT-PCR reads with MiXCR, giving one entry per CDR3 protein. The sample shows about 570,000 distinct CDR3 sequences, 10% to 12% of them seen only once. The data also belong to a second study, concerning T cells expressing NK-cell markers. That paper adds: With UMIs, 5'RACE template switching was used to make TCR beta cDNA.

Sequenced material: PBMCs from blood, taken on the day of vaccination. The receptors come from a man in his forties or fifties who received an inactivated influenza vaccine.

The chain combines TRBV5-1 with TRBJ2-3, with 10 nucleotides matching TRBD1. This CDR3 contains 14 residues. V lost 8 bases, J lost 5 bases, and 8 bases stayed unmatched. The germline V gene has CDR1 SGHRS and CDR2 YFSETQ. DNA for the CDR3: TGCGCCAGTAGCCGGGACAGGGGTTTAGATACGCAGTATTTT. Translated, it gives CASSRDRGLDTQYF.

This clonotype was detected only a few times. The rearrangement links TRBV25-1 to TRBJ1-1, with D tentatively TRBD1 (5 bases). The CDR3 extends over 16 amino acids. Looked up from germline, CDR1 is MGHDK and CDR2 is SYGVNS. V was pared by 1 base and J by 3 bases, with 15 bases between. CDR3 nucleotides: TGTGCCAGCAGTGAATGGGGTGAGGGGTCGGACACTGAAGCTTTCTTT. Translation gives CASSEWGEGSDTEAFF.

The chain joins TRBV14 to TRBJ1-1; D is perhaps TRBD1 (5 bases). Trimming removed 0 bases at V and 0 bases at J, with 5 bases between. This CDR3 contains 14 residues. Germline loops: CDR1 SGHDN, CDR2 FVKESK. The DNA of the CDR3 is TGTGCCAGCAGCCAAGAGACAGTGAACACTGAAGCTTTCTTT. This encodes CASSQETVNTEAFF.

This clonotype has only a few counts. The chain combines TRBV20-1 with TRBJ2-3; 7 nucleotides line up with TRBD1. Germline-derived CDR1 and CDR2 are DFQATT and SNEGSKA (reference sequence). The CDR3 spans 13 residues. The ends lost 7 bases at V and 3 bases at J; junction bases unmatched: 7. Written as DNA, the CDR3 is TGCAGTGTCGAGATCAGGGGGACAGATACGCAGTATTTT. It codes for CSVEIRGTDTQYF.

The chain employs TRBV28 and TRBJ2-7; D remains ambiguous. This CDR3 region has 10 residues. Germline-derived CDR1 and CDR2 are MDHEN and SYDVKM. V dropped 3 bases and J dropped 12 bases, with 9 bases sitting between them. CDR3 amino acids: CASSFGPMYF. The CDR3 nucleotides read TGTGCCAGCAGTTTCGGGCCGATGTACTTC.

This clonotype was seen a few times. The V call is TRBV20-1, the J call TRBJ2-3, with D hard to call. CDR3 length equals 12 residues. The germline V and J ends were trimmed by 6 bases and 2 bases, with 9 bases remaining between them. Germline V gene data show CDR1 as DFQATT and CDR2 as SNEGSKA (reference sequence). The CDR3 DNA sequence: TGCAGTGCCCCGGACCTCACAGATACGCAGTATTTT. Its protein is CSAPDLTDTQYF.